A single sample is the source of the 32 T cell receptor beta chains below, sequenced in a study of CD8+CD57+ T cells in acquired aplastic anemia. The study profiled TCR beta VDJ and CDR3 using genomic DNA as template. Using its own MiXCR run on the reads, TCRdb lists one record per CDR3 protein. This sample has about 120,000 distinct CDR3 sequences, with almost 40% found just once. Sequencing involved patients with CD8+CD57+ cell expansion previously shown by flow cytometry. The material sequenced was sorted CD4+, CD8+, or CD8+CD57+ T cells (not recorded which) from PBMCs. The receptor source for this set is a human donor with aplastic anemia.

This clonotype was seen ten or more times. The rearrangement joins TRBV20-1 to TRBJ2-3, with D unresolved. Germline-derived CDR1 and CDR2 are DFQATT and SNEGSKA (reference sequence). This CDR3 has 10 residues. The V end lost 6 bases, the J end lost 3 bases, and 4 bases lay between the germline ends. The CDR3 nucleotides are TGCAGTGCGGGGACAGATACGCAGTATTTT. Protein product: CSAGTDTQYF.

This clonotype was observed at least ten times. The rearrangement joins TRBV6-1 to TRBJ1-6; D remains unclear. The germline V gene has CDR1 MNHNS and CDR2 SASEGT. The CDR3 runs to 16 residues. V lost 8 bases and J 0 bases, leaving 14 bases between the germline ends. The CDR3 DNA sequence: TGTGCCAGCTACCCCGGCCCCGGCTCCTATAATTCACCCCTCCACTTT. Its translation is CASYPGPGSYNSPLHF.

A word on this clonotype: A much larger clone differs by one base, so this may be a read error. This chain links TRBV6-5 with TRBJ1-2, with D possibly matching TRBD1 (6 bases). Germline V gene lookup returns CDR1 MNHEY and CDR2 SVGAGI. Trimming took 8 bases from V and 2 from J, leaving 21 bases between them. CDR3 size: 16 residues. The CDR3, as DNA: TGTGCCAGCGGTTTGGGGGGCCATCCTGTCAACTATGGCTACACCTTC. Translation: CASGLGGHPVNYGYTF.

This clonotype was counted ten times or more. A much larger clonotype is one base distant, so this may be a read error. J is TRBJ2-3 and V is TRBV27; no clear D. The ends were cut back, 11 bases at V and 2 bases at J, with 2 bases in the middle. The germline V gene has CDR1 MNHEY and CDR2 SMNVEV (reference sequence). The CDR3 is 9 amino acids. The CDR3 sequence is CAATDTQYF. The CDR3, as DNA: TGTGCCGCCACAGATACGCAGTATTTT.

The table lists this clonotype with many counts. The chain has TRBV7-2 and TRBJ2-3; unclear D gene. Germline V gene sequence: CDR1 SGHTA, CDR2 FQGNSA. The CDR3 covers 12 residues. Trimming pared 0 bases from V and 4 bases from J, leaving 2 bases between. As DNA, the CDR3 is TGTGCCAGCAGCTTAGCGGCAGATACGCAGTATTTT. Its protein product is CASSLAADTQYF.

The chain links TRBV7-9 to TRBJ2-7; 7 nucleotides match TRBD1. Per the germline V gene, CDR1 is SEHNR and CDR2 is FQNEAQ (reference sequence). Losses at the gene ends were 3 bases for V and 6 bases for J; bases not matched to a gene: 2. CDR3 length equals 12 residues. The CDR3 reads CASSFDRAEQYF. In nucleotides, the CDR3 is TGTGCCAGCAGCTTTGACAGGGCCGAGCAGTACTTC.

This clonotype was seen repeatedly, ten times or more. This CDR3 is CASSQDRTGDGETQYF. In DNA form, the CDR3 reads TGCGCCAGCAGCCAAGATCGGACCGGGGACGGGGAGACCCAGTACTTC. The rearrangement joins TRBV4-1 to TRBJ2-5; D may correspond to TRBD1 or TRBD2 (5 bases each). CDR1 MGHRA and CDR2 YSYEKL come from the germline V gene. The germline V and J ends were trimmed by 0 bases and 5 bases, with 16 bases remaining between them. This CDR3 comprises 16 residues.

The genes are TRBV7-9 and TRBJ1-1; 7 bases are a match to TRBD1. The CDR3 spans 15 residues. Germline lookup yields CDR1 SEHNR and CDR2 FQNEAQ (reference sequence). Germline trimming cut 4 bases from V and 5 bases from J; bases unmatched to any gene: 10. CDR3 coding DNA: TGTGCCAGCAGCTCTCGACAGGGAAGGGAGACTGAAGCTTTCTTT. It translates to CASSSRQGRETEAFF.

Of note for this clonotype: This may stem from a read error, because a much larger clone lies one nucleotide away. This chain uses TRBV7-3 with TRBJ2-7; 8 bases agree with TRBD1. The CDR3 spans 14 residues. The germline CDR1 and CDR2 sequences are SGHTA and FQGTGA. The CDR3 DNA reads TGTGCCAGCTCCCCCGGGACAGGAGTGGACGAGCGGTACTTC. Translation gives CASSPGTGVDERYF.

In this sample, this clonotype turned up many times. The chain uses TRBV3-1 and TRBJ2-1; 7 positions match TRBD1. Germline CDR1 is LGHDT and CDR2 is YNNKEL (reference sequence). The CDR3 length is 11 residues. The ends lost 6 bases at V and 10 bases at J; junction bases unmatched: 3. CDR3 residues: CASRRQGEQFF. CDR3 sequence (DNA): TGTGCCAGCAGGAGACAGGGCGAGCAGTTCTTC.

The chain joins TRBV4-2 to TRBJ1-2; D gene ambiguous. The CDR3 extends over 13 amino acids. Germline V gene sequence: CDR1 LGHNA, CDR2 YNFKEQ. V was clipped by 5 bases and J by 13 bases, with 20 bases between them. CDR3 in amino acids: CASSLATPGAGTF. The CDR3 DNA is TGTGCCAGCAGCTTGGCGACTCCGGGAGCAGGCACCTTC.

This clonotype was counted at least ten times. This rearrangement joins TRBV20-1 to TRBJ1-2; D is unresolved. V lost 0 bases, J lost 2 bases, and 13 bases lay in between. The CDR3 has 15 amino acids. From germline, CDR1 is DFQATT and CDR2 SNEGSKA (reference sequence). Here the CDR3 DNA reads TGCAGTGCTAGAGATCTGAGAGAGCAAAACTATGGCTACACCTTC. Translation gives CSARDLREQNYGYTF.

The rearrangement joins TRBV28 to TRBJ1-1; D remains unclear. CDR1 is MDHEN, CDR2 SYDVKM, per germline. V gave up 8 bases and J gave up 2 bases, with 12 bases separating them. The CDR3 consists of 13 residues. The CDR3, as DNA: TGTGCCAGCGGCCTAGGTACAAACACTGAAGCTTTCTTT. Amino acids: CASGLGTNTEAFF.

J is TRBJ2-7 and V is TRBV29-1; 7 bases line up with TRBD1. Germline CDR1 and CDR2: SQVTM and ANQGSEA. Trimming took 4 bases from V and 0 from J; bases not matched to a gene: 3. This CDR3 spans 13 amino acids. The CDR3 nucleotides are TGCAGCGTTGGGGGACAGTCCTCCTACGAGCAGTACTTC. Residues: CSVGGQSSYEQYF.

This clonotype was seen at least ten times. This chain connects TRBV6-1 to TRBJ1-3; D gene unclear. Between the trimmed V and J ends, which lost 2 bases and 2 bases, there was a span of 4 bases. Germline CDR1 reads MNHNS; CDR2 reads SASEGT. The CDR3 extends over 13 amino acids. CDR3 in DNA: TGTGCCAGCAGTGAAAATCCTGGAAACACCATATATTTT. It is translated as CASSENPGNTIYF.

V usage is TRBV10-3 and J usage is TRBJ2-3; D is unresolved. Per germline, CDR1 ENHRY and CDR2 SYGVKD. The ends were cut back, 2 bases at V and 2 bases at J, with 11 bases in the middle. The length of the CDR3 is 15 residues. This CDR3 is CAISERVVDTDTQYF. CDR3 coding DNA: TGTGCCATCAGTGAGCGGGTCGTGGACACAGATACGCAGTATTTT.

This clonotype has a count of ten or more. J is TRBJ2-3 and V is TRBV6-1; D is perhaps TRBD1 (6 bases). This CDR3 is 16 amino acids long. Trimming removed 5 bases from V and 0 bases from J, with 15 bases in between. Germline loops: CDR1 MNHNS, CDR2 SASEGT. The CDR3 reads CASSRPTGISTDTQYF. In DNA, the CDR3 is TGTGCCAGCAGTAGACCGACAGGAATTAGCACAGATACGCAGTATTTT.

This clonotype was found many times. V and J are TRBV5-6 and TRBJ1-1; possibly TRBD1 for D (6 bases). Per the germline V gene, CDR1 is SGHDT and CDR2 is YYEEEE. V was trimmed by 5 bases and J by 7 bases, leaving 12 bases between them. The CDR3 length is 12 residues. The CDR3 nucleotides are TGTGCCAGCAGGGGGGCAACCCGTGAAGCTTTCTTT. It yields the protein CASRGATREAFF.

This clonotype occurred many times. One end of the junction fails to match germline, which may point to a read error. V gene TRBV3-1 combines with J gene TRBJ2-1, with no clear D. Germline lookup yields CDR1 LGHDT and CDR2 YNNKEL (reference sequence). The CDR3 extends over 11 amino acids. The DNA for the CDR3 is TGTGCCAGCTGCCAGGACAATGAGCAGTTCTTC. Translated: CASCQDNEQFF.

This clonotype was seen many times. In DNA, the CDR3 is TGTGCCAGCAGCCCCCGTGGCAGTTGGAACACTGAAGCTTTCTTT. Amino acids: CASSPRGSWNTEAFF. The chain links TRBV9 to TRBJ1-1; D is uncertain. Germline-derived CDR1 and CDR2 are SGDLS and YYNGEE. The V gene lost 4 bases and the J gene lost 1 base, with 14 bases spanning the gap. The CDR3 length is 15 residues. Full variable domain (rest looked up from reference TRBV9 and TRBJ1-1): DSGVTQTPKHLITATGQRVTLRCSPRSGDLSVYWYQQSLDQGLQFLIQYYNGEERAKGNILERFSAQQFPDLHSELNLSSLELGDSALYFCASSPRGSWNTEAFFGQGTRLTVV.

This clonotype was found a few times. The chain carries TRBV24-1 and TRBJ2-2; D gene ambiguous. Trimming removed 5 bases at V and 7 bases at J, with 4 bases between. The V gene's germline CDR1 is KGHDR and CDR2 SFDVKD. This CDR3 has 11 amino acids. The CDR3 DNA follows: TGTGCCACCAGTGGGAGCGGGGAGCTGTTTTTT. Its protein is CATSGSGELFF.

This clonotype occurred many times. This rearrangement joins TRBV4-3 to TRBJ1-1, with a possible D match to TRBD1 (5 bases). The CDR3 consists of 15 residues. CDR1 LGHNA and CDR2 YSLEER come from the germline V gene. V was clipped by 0 bases and J by 3 bases, with 11 bases between them. The CDR3 DNA sequence: TGCGCCAGCAGCCAAGATGGCCGAGGGGACACTGAAGCTTTCTTT. Translated, it gives CASSQDGRGDTEAFF.

The V and J genes are TRBV4-2 and TRBJ2-3, with TRBD2 identical over 9 bases. V lost 4 bases to trimming and J lost 2 bases; unmatched junction nucleotides: 7. This CDR3 spans 16 amino acids. CDR1 and CDR2 (germline): LGHNA, YNFKEQ. The CDR3 sequence is CASSPRTSVTTDTQYF. The CDR3 DNA reads TGTGCCAGCAGCCCGCGGACTAGCGTCACCACAGATACGCAGTATTTT.

For this clonotype: Sequence at one end of the junction differs from germline and may be a read error. The V gene is TRBV19, the J gene TRBJ2-7; 8 nucleotides line up with TRBD2. CDR1 is LNHDA, CDR2 SQIVND, per germline (reference sequence). The CDR3 has 15 residues. The CDR3 loop is CASSSKREPPYEQYF. Here the CDR3 DNA reads TGCGCCAGTAGTTCGAAGCGGGAGCCCCCCTACGAGCAGTACTTC.

This sequence joins TRBV3-1 and TRBJ1-4, with 8 positions matching TRBD1. The CDR3 runs to 13 residues. V lost 6 bases, J lost 8 bases, and 5 bases stayed unmatched. Germline V gene sequence: CDR1 LGHDT, CDR2 YNNKEL (reference sequence). CDR3 sequence: CASRSGTGEKLFF. In DNA form, the CDR3 reads TGTGCCAGCAGATCCGGGACAGGCGAAAAACTGTTTTTT.

Comment on this clonotype: A read error is possible here, since a much larger clone lies one base away. V is TRBV27 and J is TRBJ2-7; 7 nucleotides line up with TRBD1. Germline V gene sequence: CDR1 MNHEY, CDR2 SMNVEV (reference sequence). V was pared by 10 bases and J by 8 bases, with 11 bases of the junction left unmatched. CDR3 size: 12 residues. Written as DNA, the CDR3 is TGTGCCACCTCTCTGCAACAGGGGCAGCAGTACTTC. Residues: CATSLQQGQQYF.

The CDR3 DNA reads TGTGCCAGCAGCTCTGCCGTAGGGGGGACTGAAGCTTTCTTT. Protein: CASSSAVGGTEAFF. The chain employs TRBV11-2 and TRBJ1-1, with a tentative D call TRBD1 (6 bases). This CDR3 has 14 residues. V dropped 4 bases and J dropped 5 bases, with 14 bases sitting between them. Per germline, CDR1 SGHAT and CDR2 FQNNGV.

This clonotype was counted between two and nine times. The chain couples TRBV3-1 to TRBJ2-1; 7 bases align to TRBD2. Germline V lookup: CDR1 LGHDT, CDR2 YNNKEL (reference sequence). The junction had 12 bases not matched to a gene; V was cut back by 4 bases and J by 9 bases. This CDR3 is built from 15 residues. CDR3 DNA sequence: TGTGCCAGCAGCCCCCGGGACTACTTAAAGGGTGAGCAGTTCTTC. Encoded protein: CASSPRDYLKGEQFF.

This clonotype has only a few counts. The chain joins TRBV3-1 to TRBJ2-1; D is uncertain. The length of the CDR3 is 16 residues. V was cut by 3 bases and J by 0 bases, with 12 bases left in between. Germline V gives CDR1 LGHDT, CDR2 YNNKEL (reference sequence). CDR3 DNA sequence: TGTGCCAGCAGCCAGGTACTCCCGAGCTCCTACAATGAGCAGTTCTTC. Amino acids: CASSQVLPSSYNEQFF.

The chain recombines TRBV6-2 or TRBV6-3 with TRBJ2-4; TRBD1 aligns across 7 bases. Germline lookup yields CDR1 MNHEY and CDR2 SVGEGT. CDR3 length: 16 residues. The V and J ends lost 0 bases and 9 bases, in that order; junction bases with no gene match: 11. Here the CDR3 reads CASSYSKIPRGIIQYF. The CDR3 coding sequence is TGTGCCAGCAGTTACTCGAAGATACCCAGGGGGATCATTCAGTACTTC.

Remarks on this clonotype: The CDR3 does not end in the conserved phenylalanine or tryptophan, so this is likely a read error. The CDR3 DNA is TGTGCCACCAGTGATTCCTCGGACGGGGGAACTGAAGCTTTCCTT. Protein sequence: CATSDSSDGGTEAFL. V and J are TRBV24-1 and TRBJ1-1; D might be TRBD1 (5 bases). The CDR3 is 15 amino acids. CDR1 and CDR2 from the germline V gene are KGHDR and SFDVKD. The V and J ends lost 2 bases and 5 bases respectively, with 14 bases between them.

There are many counts of this clonotype. The genes are TRBV7-8 and TRBJ2-6; D is undetermined. This CDR3 spans 16 amino acids. Trimming took 5 bases from V and 1 from J, leaving 12 bases between them. Germline V lookup: CDR1 SGHVS, CDR2 FQNEAQ. CDR3 amino acids: CASSHRVPSGANVLTF. CDR3 coding DNA: TGTGCCAGCAGCCACCGAGTTCCTTCTGGGGCCAACGTCCTGACTTTC.